What follows is one T cell receptor beta chain and its context. Eligibility required adulthood, ileal or ileocolonic Crohn's disease and indicated ileocolonic resection. The sample comes from a study of T cell repertoires in ileal Crohn's disease. The CDR3 runs 15 residues. V lost 0 bases, J lost 5 bases, and 13 bases lay in between. In germline, CDR1 is LGHNA, CDR2 YSLEER. The table came from immunoSEQ multiplex PCR; TCRdb's copy has only in-frame clones and leaves some out. The sample consists of 2,000 to 2,500 clones, around 96% of them appearing once. This chain links TRBV4-3 with TRBJ2-5; possible D gene TRBD1, 6 bases. This clonotype was sampled from an adult with Crohn's disease. Sequenced: ileal tissue. The CDR3 coding sequence is TGCGCCAGCAGCCAAGATGGACAGCCTGGCGAGACCCAGTACTTC. It is translated as CASSQDGQPGETQYF.